This T cell receptor beta chain was obtained from a study of immune evolution from preneoplasia to lung adenocarcinoma. Study-wide context: HLA loss of heterozygosity: less than 9% AIS, over 12% MIA, about 35% ADC, none AAH. The study's findings and limits: Later-stage lesions seemingly showed higher T cell density and diversity than normal lung. Compared with EGFR-mutant or double wild-type lesions, KRAS-mutant nodules were more clonal.

Repertoires were generated with immunoSEQ multiplex PCR, while TCRdb's copy carries only in-frame clones and drops some. The repertoire holds several thousand clones, with approximately 83% as singletons. Comments on this clone: What it binds is not known.

The CDR3 is 15 residues long. The trim removed 2 bases at V and 6 bases at J, leaving 6 bases unmatched. Germline assignment: CDR1 MNHNS and CDR2 SASEGT. V usage is TRBV6-1 and J usage is TRBJ2-1, with TRBD2 identical over 8 bases. The source material was FFPE minimally invasive lung adenocarcinoma tissue. The TCR was taken from a person aged 70 to 85 with lung adenocarcinoma. CDR3 nucleotides: TGTGCCAGCAGTGAACAGCGGGGGCCCACCAATGAGCAGTTCTTC. Protein sequence: CASSEQRGPTNEQFF.